This record looks at one T cell receptor beta chain sequence and its context. CDR1 and CDR2 (germline): MDHEN, SYDVKM. V shed 6 bases, J shed 8 bases, and the junction held 9 bases outside the gene matches. This CDR3 is built from 14 residues. This record comes from a study of control samples from healthy donors and cancer patients. Repertoires were generated with immunoSEQ multiplex PCR, while TCRdb's copy carries only in-frame clones and drops some. The sample records 90,000 to 150,000 clones, approximately 93% being singletons. This TCR was recovered from a young woman in good health. What was sequenced was blood. The chain employs TRBV28 and TRBJ1-4; 7 bases align to TRBD1. Written as DNA, the CDR3 is TGTGCCAGCAGCTTAGCAGGGGGTGACGAAAAACTGTTTTTT. Translated, it gives CASSLAGGDEKLFF.